This T cell receptor beta chain was obtained from a study of cytomegalovirus exposure and HLA in healthy donors. Both 60 Vbeta primers and 13 Jbeta primers went into the PCR. The table came from immunoSEQ multiplex PCR; TCRdb's copy has only in-frame clones and leaves some out. The sample lists roughly 100,000 clones; over 75% were seen once. With 1 base removed from V and 4 bases from J, the gap between germline ends came to 14 bases. This CDR3 has 15 residues. CDR1 and CDR2 from the germline V gene are SSHAT and FNYEAQ (reference sequence). The TCR comes from a man aged 35 to 55 in good health and CMV-seropositive. The sequencing sample was made of PBMCs. The chain is built from TRBV7-7 and TRBJ2-7; TRBD1 might be the D (6 bases). The CDR3 DNA reads TGTGCCAGCAGCTTAGTGTTGGGGGCTGAATACGAGCAGTACTTC. It translates to CASSLVLGAEYEQYF.